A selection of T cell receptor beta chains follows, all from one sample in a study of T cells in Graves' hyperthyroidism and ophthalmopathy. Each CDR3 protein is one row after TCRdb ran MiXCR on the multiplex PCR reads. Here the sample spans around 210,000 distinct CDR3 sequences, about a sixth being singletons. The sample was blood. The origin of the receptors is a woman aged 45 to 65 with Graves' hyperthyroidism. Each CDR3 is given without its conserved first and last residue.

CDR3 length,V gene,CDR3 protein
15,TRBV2,ASSELSGRLSTDTQY
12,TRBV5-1,ASSLVQGSTEAF
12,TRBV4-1,ASSQGADLYEQY
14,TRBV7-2,ASSSYSGSSTDTQY
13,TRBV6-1,ASIRAGASNQPQH
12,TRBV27,ASSLGAGNEKLF
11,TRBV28,ASTPGDPETQY
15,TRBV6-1,ASSGLGLAGLGNEQF
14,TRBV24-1,ATSDPLAGDSYEQY
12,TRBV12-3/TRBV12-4,ASKHRRMNTEAF
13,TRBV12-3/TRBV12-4,ASSYGGGAYNEQF
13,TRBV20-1,SARDSSSSGNTIY
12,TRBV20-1,SAHPLGGQETQY
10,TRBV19,ASSMRYTEAF
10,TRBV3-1,ASSRGGNTIY
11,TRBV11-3,ASRRGLYNEQF
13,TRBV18,ASSLGGAGYNEQF
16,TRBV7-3,ASSSPRGSGRATDTQY
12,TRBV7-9,ASSFIPGDNEQF
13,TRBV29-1,SVIIRATSSYEQY
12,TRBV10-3,AISGFGRTDTQY
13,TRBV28,ASRTLAGGDNEQF
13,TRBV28,ASTFAAGGPYEQY
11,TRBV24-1,ATSDHRGPGYT
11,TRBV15,ATSKGLSYEQY
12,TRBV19,ASSNRPRTDTQY
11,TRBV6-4,ASGFGVQETQY
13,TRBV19,ASSIVALAGNEQF
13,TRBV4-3,ASSQGTGGREKLF
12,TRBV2,ASGRDRASEKLF
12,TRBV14,ASSQDLWGNIQY
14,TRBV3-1,ASSLQYRENYNEQF
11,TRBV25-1,ASTDRGNTEAF
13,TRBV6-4,ASSDGQGVAGELF
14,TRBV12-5,ASGLVLGTSSYEQY
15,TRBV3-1,ASSQTRGLYSAGELF
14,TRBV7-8,ASSRKRSGSYNEQF
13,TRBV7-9,ASRLSEIPNEKLF
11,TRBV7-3,ASSSSGTGVAF
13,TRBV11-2,ASSSGLAGFYEQY
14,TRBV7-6,ASSRDTSGGTYEQY
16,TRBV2,ASSGGLPGLANYNEQF
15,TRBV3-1,ASSQRRERLAGNEQF
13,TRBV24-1,ATSDGDRPQETQY
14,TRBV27,ASSLDLSSGQETQY
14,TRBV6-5,ASSYSRGGADYGYT